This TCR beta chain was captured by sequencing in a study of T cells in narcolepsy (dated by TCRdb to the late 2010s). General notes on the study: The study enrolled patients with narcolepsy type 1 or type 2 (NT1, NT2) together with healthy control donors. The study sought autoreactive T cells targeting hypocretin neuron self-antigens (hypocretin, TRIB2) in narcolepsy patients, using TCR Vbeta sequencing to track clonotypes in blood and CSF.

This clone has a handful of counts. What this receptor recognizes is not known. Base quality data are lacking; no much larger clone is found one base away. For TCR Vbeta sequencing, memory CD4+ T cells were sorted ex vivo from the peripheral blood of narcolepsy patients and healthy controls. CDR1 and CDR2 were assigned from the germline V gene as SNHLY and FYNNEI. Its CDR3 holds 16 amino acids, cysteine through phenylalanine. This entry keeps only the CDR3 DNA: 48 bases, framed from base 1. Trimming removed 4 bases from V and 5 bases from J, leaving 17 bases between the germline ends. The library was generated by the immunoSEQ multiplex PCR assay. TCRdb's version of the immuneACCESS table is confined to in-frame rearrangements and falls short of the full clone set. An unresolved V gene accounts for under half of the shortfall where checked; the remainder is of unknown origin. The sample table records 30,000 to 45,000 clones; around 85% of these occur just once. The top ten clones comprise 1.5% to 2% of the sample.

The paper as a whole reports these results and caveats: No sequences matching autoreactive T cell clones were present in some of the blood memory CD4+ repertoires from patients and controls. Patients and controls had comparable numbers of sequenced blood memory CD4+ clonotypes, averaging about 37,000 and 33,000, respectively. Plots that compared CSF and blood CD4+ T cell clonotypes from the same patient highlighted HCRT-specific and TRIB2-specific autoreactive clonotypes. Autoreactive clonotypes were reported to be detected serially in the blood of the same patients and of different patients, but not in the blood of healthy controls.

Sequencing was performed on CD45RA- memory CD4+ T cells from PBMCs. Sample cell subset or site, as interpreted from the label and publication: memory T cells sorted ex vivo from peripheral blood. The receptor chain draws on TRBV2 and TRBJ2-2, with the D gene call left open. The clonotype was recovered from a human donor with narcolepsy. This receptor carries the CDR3 CASSARASLITGELFF. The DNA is TGTGCCAGCAGTGCAAGGGCCAGCTTGATTACCGGGGAGCTGTTTTTT.